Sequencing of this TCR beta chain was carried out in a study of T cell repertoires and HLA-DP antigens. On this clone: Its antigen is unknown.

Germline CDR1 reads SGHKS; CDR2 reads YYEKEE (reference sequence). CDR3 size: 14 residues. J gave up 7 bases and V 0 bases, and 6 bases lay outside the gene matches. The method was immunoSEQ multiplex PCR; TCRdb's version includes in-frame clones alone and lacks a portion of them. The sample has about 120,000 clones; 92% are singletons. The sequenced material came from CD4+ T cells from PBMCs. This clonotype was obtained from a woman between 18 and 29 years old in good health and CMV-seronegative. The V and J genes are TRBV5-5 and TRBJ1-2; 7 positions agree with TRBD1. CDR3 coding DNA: TGTGCCAGCAGCTTGGCCGACAGGGTATCTGGCTACACCTTC. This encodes CASSLADRVSGYTF.